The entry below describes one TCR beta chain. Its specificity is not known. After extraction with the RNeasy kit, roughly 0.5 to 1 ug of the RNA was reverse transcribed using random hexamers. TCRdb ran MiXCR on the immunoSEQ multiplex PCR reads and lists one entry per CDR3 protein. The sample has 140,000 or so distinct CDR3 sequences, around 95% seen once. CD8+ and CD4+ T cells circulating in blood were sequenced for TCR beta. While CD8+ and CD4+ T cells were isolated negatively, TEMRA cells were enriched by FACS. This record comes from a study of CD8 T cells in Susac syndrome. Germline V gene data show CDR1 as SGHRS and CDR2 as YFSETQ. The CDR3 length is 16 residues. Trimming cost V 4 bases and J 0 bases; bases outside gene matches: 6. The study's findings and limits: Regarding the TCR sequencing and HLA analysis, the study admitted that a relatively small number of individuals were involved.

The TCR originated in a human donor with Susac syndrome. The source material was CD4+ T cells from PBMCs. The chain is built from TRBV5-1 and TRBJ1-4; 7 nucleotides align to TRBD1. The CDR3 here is CASSDGTVATNEKLFF. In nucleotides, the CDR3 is TGCGCCAGCAGCGACGGGACAGTAGCAACTAATGAAAAACTGTTTTTT.